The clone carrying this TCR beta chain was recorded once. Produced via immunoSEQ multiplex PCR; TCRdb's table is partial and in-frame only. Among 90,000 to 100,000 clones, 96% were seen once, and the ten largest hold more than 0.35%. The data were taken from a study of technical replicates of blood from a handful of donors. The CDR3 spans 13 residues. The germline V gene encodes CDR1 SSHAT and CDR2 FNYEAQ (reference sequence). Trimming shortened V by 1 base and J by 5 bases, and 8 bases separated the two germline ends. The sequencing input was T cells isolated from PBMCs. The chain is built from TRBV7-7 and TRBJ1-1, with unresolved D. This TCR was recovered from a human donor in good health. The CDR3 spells CASSLDQRTEAFF. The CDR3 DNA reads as TGTGCCAGCAGCTTAGATCAGAGGACTGAAGCTTTCTTT.